The rows below give T cell receptor beta chains drawn from one sample of a study of blood T cell repertoires in COVID-19. Libraries were prepared by immunoSEQ multiplex PCR; TCRdb keeps only in-frame clonotypes and omits some of them. The sample has 250,000 or so clones, approximately 86% seen once. The sequenced sample was peripheral blood. The receptors were gathered from a human donor in a cohort sampled during active COVID-19. CDR3s include the opening cysteine and the closing phenylalanine or tryptophan. Each record gives: D gene, J gene, clone size, V gene, CDR3 DNA, CDR3 protein. D genes are given only for firm matches. The size field is filled for only some rows; it gives once, few, many or a size class.

>TRBD1|TRBJ1-1|-|TRBV7-9
TGTGCCAGCAACGCCGGGACAGCTGACCTGGGAGCTTTCTTT
CASNAGTADLGAFF
>TRBD2|TRBJ2-3|-|TRBV6-4
TGTGCCAGCAGTGAAGTGGCTAGCGGGCGTGCTACGCAGTATTTT
CASSEVASGRATQYF
>TRBD1|TRBJ2-3|-|TRBV5-5
TGTGCCAGCAGCTTGGAGGGACAGGGATTAGATACGCAGTATTTT
CASSLEGQGLDTQYF
>-|TRBJ2-7|-|TRBV27
TGTGCCAGCAGGGGGGACATCTCCTACGAGCAGTACTTC
CASRGDISYEQYF
>TRBD1|TRBJ2-7|once|TRBV28
TGTGCCAGCAGGCGGGGGGACAGGGGCCACGAGCAGTACTTC
CASRRGDRGHEQYF
>TRBD2|TRBJ2-1|few|TRBV5-6
TGTGCCAGCAGCTTCGGGGCCGGGACTAGCGGGAGGAGGAGTGAGCAGTTCTTC
CASSFGAGTSGRRSEQFF
>TRBD2|TRBJ2-1|-|TRBV19
TGTGCCAGTAGTAGCCAGCCCGGGGGGGTCAACAATGAGCAGTTCTTC
CASSSQPGGVNNEQFF
>-|TRBJ2-3|-|TRBV2
TGTGCCAGCAGTGAAGGGCGGGGCCTCACAGATACGCAGTATTTT
CASSEGRGLTDTQYF
>TRBD2|TRBJ2-3|-|TRBV10-3
TGTGCCATCAGTCAGACTAGCGGGACTTTCGCAGATACGCAGTATTTT
CAISQTSGTFADTQYF
>TRBD1|TRBJ1-6|-|TRBV27
TGTGCCAGCACTCAATACAGGGGCGAGACACCCCTCCACTTT
CASTQYRGETPLHF
>TRBD1|TRBJ1-4|-|TRBV3-1/TRBV3-2
TGTGCCAGCAGCCAAGTATGGGCAGGGGGAATTGATGAAAAACTGTTTTTT
CASSQVWAGGIDEKLFF
>-|TRBJ2-1|-|TRBV6-5
TGTGCCATCCAGAACCACTACAATGAGCAGTTCTTC
CAIQNHYNEQFF
>TRBD1|TRBJ2-2|-|TRBV19
TGTGCCAGTAGTCCCCCGACAGGGTCGTCATACACCGGGGAGCTGTTTTTT
CASSPPTGSSYTGELFF
>-|TRBJ1-1|-|TRBV6-1
TGTGCCAGCAGTGAACGGTCAGGAGCTTTCTTT
CASSERSGAFF
>-|TRBJ2-7|many|TRBV19
TGTGCCAGTAGTGGACTGTCTGGCTACGAGCAGTACTTC
CASSGLSGYEQYF
>-|TRBJ2-2|-|TRBV7-2
TGTGCCAGCTCTAGGAACACCGGGGAGCTGTTTTTT
CASSRNTGELFF
>TRBD1|TRBJ2-6|-|TRBV7-6
TGTGCCAGCAGCTTCGAGGGGGCAGGGGCCAACGTCCTGACTTTC
CASSFEGAGANVLTF
>-|TRBJ2-5|-|TRBV19
TGTGCCCGTCCTCCCCGGGGAGGTAAGACCCAGTACTTC
CARPPRGGKTQYF
>TRBD1|TRBJ2-1|-|TRBV20-1
TGCAGTGCTAGTCTAGGACAGGGCATCTACAATGAGCAGTTCTTC
CSASLGQGIYNEQFF
>TRBD2|TRBJ2-3|once|TRBV6-5
TGTGCCAGCTTCCCTAGCGGGGGAACAGATACGCAGTATTTT
CASFPSGGTDTQYF
>-|TRBJ2-3|-|TRBV4-2
TGTGCCAGCAGCCAAGGAGTAAGGGGTGGATTGACAGATACGCAGTATTTT
CASSQGVRGGLTDTQYF
>-|TRBJ1-3|few|TRBV6-1
TGTGCCAGCAGTGAAGTTACAGGGCCTGGAAACACCATATATTTT
CASSEVTGPGNTIYF
>TRBD1|TRBJ1-1|-|TRBV27
TGTGCCAGCAGCTCTAGGGGGATACTTGTAGGGCACCGGGACAGGTCGGCTGAAGCTTTCTTT
CASSSRGILVGHRDRSAEAFF
>TRBD1|TRBJ1-2|-|TRBV5-1
TGCGCCAGCCGGGACAGGGATATCTATGGCTACACCTTC
CASRDRDIYGYTF
>TRBD1|TRBJ1-1|-|TRBV5-1
TGCGCCAGCGCATCTGGGACCGGGACAGGGGCGGGCACTGAAGCTTTCTTT
CASASGTGTGAGTEAFF
>-|TRBJ2-3|once|TRBV27
TGTGCCAGCAGTTCTAAGATAACAGGGAACACAGATACGCAGTATTTT
CASSSKITGNTDTQYF
>TRBD2|TRBJ2-1|-|TRBV20-1
TGCAGTGCTAGTCTAGCGGGGTCGGCCAATGAGCAGTTCTTC
CSASLAGSANEQFF
>-|TRBJ2-2|-|TRBV3-1/TRBV3-2
TGTGCCAGCAGCCAAGTTCTGCAACAGATCTGGAACACCGGGGAGCTGTTTTTT
CASSQVLQQIWNTGELFF
>TRBD1|TRBJ1-1|once|TRBV28
TGTGCCAGCAGTGGGGGGACAGGGACTGAAGCTTTCTTT
CASSGGTGTEAFF
>-|TRBJ1-4|-|TRBV4-1
TGCGCCAGCAGCCAAGCTCCCGAGCTAGGAGAAGAAAAACTGTTTTTT
CASSQAPELGEEKLFF
>TRBD2|TRBJ2-1|-|TRBV6-2/TRBV6-3
TGTGCCAGCAGTTACTCGGCCTGGACTAGCCGAACTAATGAGCAGTTCTTC
CASSYSAWTSRTNEQFF